These 20 T cell receptor beta chains share one sample of origin, sequenced in a study of blood T cell repertoires in COVID-19. Produced via immunoSEQ multiplex PCR; TCRdb's table is partial and in-frame only. In the table there are 450,000 to 500,000 clones, about 85% of which are singletons. The sequencing sample was made of PBMCs or T cells enriched from blood (not recorded which). These receptors came from an older woman who had recovered from COVID-19.

The J gene is TRBJ2-1, the V gene TRBV18; perhaps TRBD2 as D (7 bases). The CDR3 is 16 residues long. Germline assignment: CDR1 KGHSH and CDR2 LQKENI. V dropped 0 bases and J dropped 6 bases, with 15 bases sitting between them. CDR3 DNA sequence: TGTGCCAGCTCACCACCGGTGGGGGGGCGCGTCAATGAGCAGTTCTTC. Protein product: CASSPPVGGRVNEQFF.

The V and J genes are TRBV2 and TRBJ1-1; the match to TRBD1 covers 7 bases. This CDR3 region has 13 residues. The J segment lost 1 base and the V segment lost 10 bases, leaving 6 bases of the junction unmatched. In germline, CDR1 is SNHLY, CDR2 FYNNEI. The DNA of the CDR3 is TGTGCCACCACAGGACAGGAGAACACTGAAGCTTTCTTT. Translated: CATTGQENTEAFF.

This chain joins TRBV4-1 and TRBJ2-1; possibly TRBD1 for D (7 bases). CDR3 length equals 16 residues. V was shortened by 0 bases and J by 4 bases, with 13 bases between the two germline ends. Germline V gene lookup returns CDR1 MGHRA and CDR2 YSYEKL. The CDR3 DNA follows: TGCGCCAGCAGCCAAGATGGCAGGGGGGTTTACAATGAGCAGTTCTTC. Translation: CASSQDGRGVYNEQFF.

The chain recombines TRBV6-5 with TRBJ1-2; 11 bases map to TRBD1. With V trimmed by 5 bases and J by 4 bases, 6 bases remained unmatched. There are 15 residues in the CDR3. Germline-derived CDR1 and CDR2 are MNHEY and SVGAGI. CDR3 coding DNA: TGTGCCAGCAGTCGAGGGACAGGGGGGGCCTATGGCTACACCTTC. It codes for CASSRGTGGAYGYTF.

This clone was counted once. V usage is TRBV5-1 and J usage is TRBJ2-3; possibly TRBD2 for D (5 bases). Trimming left V 2 bases short and J 0 bases short, with 10 bases between. The CDR3 sequence is 15 residues long. CDR1 is SGHRS, CDR2 YFSETQ, per germline. The CDR3 nucleotides read TGCGCCAGCAGCTTAACTAGTCAAAGCACAGATACGCAGTATTTT. Protein sequence: CASSLTSQSTDTQYF. Drawing the rest from reference TRBV5-1 and TRBJ2-3, the complete variable domain is KAGVTQTPRYLIKTRGQQVTLSCSPISGHRSVSWYQQTPGQGLQFLFEYFSETQRNKGNFPGRFSGRQFSNSRSEMNVSTLELGDSALYLCASSLTSQSTDTQYFGPGTRLTVL.

The chain uses TRBV5-4 and TRBJ2-1; TRBD2 agrees at 8 bases. This CDR3 is built from 16 residues. Germline V CDR1 and CDR2: SGHNT, YYREEE (reference sequence). V was clipped by 4 bases and J by 5 bases; unmatched bases: 11. CDR3 sequence (DNA): TGTGCCAGCAGCCCGAGCGGGGGTGCTCTTAACAATGAGCAGTTCTTC. Translated, it gives CASSPSGGALNNEQFF.

This rearrangement joins TRBV13 to TRBJ2-7; 8 positions match TRBD1. V lost 5 bases, J lost 1 base, and 7 bases stayed unmatched. This CDR3 is 15 amino acids long. Germline CDR1 and CDR2: PRHDT and FYEKMQ (reference sequence). CDR3 loop: CASSPPTGASYEQYF. Here the CDR3 DNA reads TGTGCCAGCAGCCCCCCGACAGGGGCTTCCTACGAGCAGTACTTC.

There are a few counts of this clone. A read error may produce the germline difference seen at one junction end. J is TRBJ2-3 and V is TRBV4-2, with D possibly being TRBD2 (5 bases). The CDR3 length is 15 residues. Germline CDR1 LGHNA, CDR2 YNFKEQ. The CDR3 sequence is CASRQERTGADTQYF. CDR3 nucleotide sequence: TGTGCCAGCAGGCAAGAGCGGACCGGGGCAGATACGCAGTATTTT.

This chain links TRBV27 with TRBJ1-4; the D is unclear. CDR1 is MNHEY and CDR2 is SMNVEV in the germline V gene (reference sequence). V lost 2 bases and J lost 2, with 12 bases in between. The CDR3 extends over 16 amino acids. CDR3 region: CASSLTWALTNEKLFF. Here the CDR3 DNA reads TGTGCCAGCAGTTTAACTTGGGCGCTGACTAATGAAAAACTGTTTTTT.

The genes are TRBV10-3 and TRBJ1-2; D is undetermined. The CDR3 has 14 amino acids. The germline V gene encodes CDR1 ENHRY and CDR2 SYGVKD. Deletions cut 3 bases from V and 2 bases from J, with 10 bases between. The CDR3 loop reads CAISDGNLNYGYTF. Here the CDR3 DNA reads TGTGCCATCAGTGACGGGAACTTGAACTATGGCTACACCTTC.

This chain links TRBV15 with TRBJ1-2; D is ambiguous. The ends were cut back, 4 bases at V and 6 bases at J, with 12 bases in the middle. This CDR3 spans 13 amino acids. The germline gives CDR1 LNHNV, CDR2 YYDKDF (reference sequence). Here the CDR3 reads CATSTMEFNGYTF. The CDR3 bases are TGTGCCACCAGCACCATGGAGTTTAATGGCTACACCTTC.

The V gene is TRBV2, the J gene TRBJ1-1, with TRBD1 identical over 7 bases. This CDR3 is built from 15 residues. CDR1 SNHLY and CDR2 FYNNEI come from the germline V gene. Trimming removed 3 bases from V and 3 bases from J; junction bases left unmatched: 7. CDR3 amino acids: CASSEGRGLYTEAFF. For the CDR3, the DNA is TGTGCCAGCAGTGAGGGAAGGGGGCTATACACTGAAGCTTTCTTT.

J is TRBJ1-1 and V is TRBV19; D is perhaps TRBD1 (6 bases). CDR3 length equals 14 residues. Germline-derived CDR1 and CDR2 are LNHDA and SQIVND (reference sequence). Trimming cost V 6 bases and J 1 base, with 12 bases left between them. This CDR3 is CASSPSRGNTEAFF. CDR3 DNA sequence: TGTGCCAGTAGCCCCTCCAGGGGGAACACTGAAGCTTTCTTT. Complete variable domain (other parts from reference TRBV19 and TRBJ1-1): DGGITQSPKYLFRKEGQNVTLSCEQNLNHDAMYWYRQDPGQGLRLIYYSQIVNDFQKGDIAEGYSVSREKKESFPLTVTSAQKNPTAFYLCASSPSRGNTEAFFGQGTRLTVV.

This sequence joins TRBV24-1 and TRBJ1-2, with 7 bases fitting TRBD1. The germline CDR1 and CDR2 sequences are KGHDR and SFDVKD. CDR3 length: 13 amino acids. J lost 8 bases, V lost 0 bases, and 2 bases had no gene match. The CDR3 is CATSDLRGRGYTF. The CDR3 DNA sequence: TGTGCCACCAGTGATTTGAGGGGGCGCGGCTACACCTTC.

The genes are TRBV19 and TRBJ2-1; no firm D call. The V gene's germline CDR1 is LNHDA and CDR2 SQIVND (reference sequence). V was shortened by 1 base and J by 8 bases, with 9 bases between the two germline ends. This CDR3 is built from 13 residues. The CDR3 region has the DNA TGTGCCAGTAGTATAGCCATCCGGGATGAGCAGTTCTTC. The encoded protein is CASSIAIRDEQFF. Full variable domain (remainder filled in from reference TRBV19 and TRBJ2-1): DGGITQSPKYLFRKEGQNVTLSCEQNLNHDAMYWYRQDPGQGLRLIYYSQIVNDFQKGDIAEGYSVSREKKESFPLTVTSAQKNPTAFYLCASSIAIRDEQFFGPGTRLTVL.

This chain connects TRBV27 to TRBJ2-3, with 7 bases matching TRBD1. This CDR3 is 13 amino acids long. Germline loops: CDR1 MNHEY, CDR2 SMNVEV (reference sequence). V was clipped by 7 bases and J by 5 bases; unmatched bases: 6. The DNA of the CDR3 is TGTGCCAGCACTATCTACAGGGGAGATACGCAGTATTTT. It encodes CASTIYRGDTQYF.

This chain uses TRBV5-1 with TRBJ1-4, with 7 bases identical to TRBD1. Trimming at V came to 4 bases and at J to 8 bases, leaving 11 bases not matched to a gene. CDR1 is SGHRS, CDR2 YFSETQ, per germline. The CDR3 spans 15 residues. The CDR3 protein is CASSDPGDRVEKLFF. CDR3 DNA sequence: TGCGCCAGCAGCGACCCGGGTGACAGGGTGGAAAAACTGTTTTTT.

As to this clone: The junction departs from germline at one end; a sequencing error may be responsible. This chain links TRBV7-7 with TRBJ2-2, with D maybe TRBD1 (6 bases). Germline assignment: CDR1 SSHAT and CDR2 FNYEAQ (reference sequence). The CDR3 length is 17 residues. In nucleotides, the CDR3 is TGTGCTAGCAGCCCTATCGGACAGCTCGTGGGGACCGGGGAGCTGTTTTTT. This translates into CASSPIGQLVGTGELFF.

The chain couples TRBV29-1 to TRBJ2-3, with 7 bases aligning to TRBD1. J was trimmed by 4 bases and V by 0 bases; bases with no gene match: 16. The CDR3 length is 18 residues. Germline-derived CDR1 and CDR2 are SQVTM and ANQGSEA. The CDR3 coding sequence is TGCAGCGTTGAAGATAGGGCAGGGGGTACATTCAGGGCAGATACGCAGTATTTT. This encodes CSVEDRAGGTFRADTQYF.

The chain combines TRBV6-5 with TRBJ2-5; D may be TRBD2 (6 bases). The CDR3 has 14 amino acids. The germline gives CDR1 MNHEY, CDR2 SVGAGI. Trimming pared 5 bases from V and 5 bases from J, leaving 15 bases between. The CDR3 bases are TGTGCCAGCAGTACACCGGGGGTCCGGGAGACCCAGTACTTC. Its translation is CASSTPGVRETQYF.